The 6 T cell receptor beta chains below come from one sample, sequenced in a study of cytomegalovirus exposure and HLA in healthy donors (dated by TCRdb to the late 2010s). Library preparation employed the immunoSEQ multiplex PCR assay. A mixture of 60 forward primers for TCR Vbeta segments and 13 reverse primers for TCR Jbeta segments was used in the multiplex PCR. TCRdb holds this immuneACCESS table with in-frame rearrangements only. Some clones are missing; in checked studies, unresolved V genes explain under half, and the rest has no known cause. The sample contains 130,000 or so clones, 77% of them found a single time. Clones ranked in the top ten supply under 6.5% of the sample. Sequenced input: PBMCs. These receptors were obtained from a man aged 18 to 29 in good health and CMV-seropositive.

This chain joins TRBV5-1 and TRBJ2-2; D is possibly TRBD2 (5 bases). There are 16 residues in the CDR3. V lost 0 bases, J lost 4 bases, and 13 bases lay in between. The germline CDR1 and CDR2 sequences are SGHRS and YFSETQ. The CDR3 is CASSLGRGSATGELFF. Here the CDR3 DNA reads TGCGCCAGCAGCTTGGGGAGAGGGTCCGCCACCGGGGAGCTGTTTTTT.

As concerns this clone: The junction differs from germline at one of its ends, possibly a read error. The chain joins TRBV5-6 to TRBJ2-6; D may be TRBD1 (6 bases). CDR3 length: 16 residues. CDR1 is SGHDT and CDR2 is YYEEEE in the germline V gene. The CDR3 loop reads CASSFRPTSGANGLTF. CDR3 DNA: TGTGCCAGCAGCTTTCGGCCAACATCAGGGGCCAACGGCCTGACTTTC.

This chain connects TRBV10-1 to TRBJ1-5; D call uncertain. CDR3 length equals 14 residues. The germline gives CDR1 WNHNN, CDR2 SYGVQD (reference sequence). The ends were cut back, 4 bases at V and 3 bases at J, with 10 bases in the middle. The DNA of the CDR3 is TGCGCCAGCAGTGGAGGCCAGATCAATCAGCCCCAGCATTTT. It specifies CASSGGQINQPQHF.

The chain recombines TRBV4-1 with TRBJ2-7; 9 positions match TRBD2. Germline-derived CDR1 and CDR2 are MGHRA and YSYEKL. V was clipped by 1 base and J by 4 bases; unmatched bases: 8. The CDR3 extends over 16 amino acids. The CDR3, as DNA: TGCGCCAGCAGCCAAGGCGAGAGGGGACTAGCTTACGAGCAGTACTTC. Translating gives CASSQGERGLAYEQYF.

The gene calls are TRBV30 and TRBJ1-2; possible D gene TRBD1, 5 bases. The germline V gene encodes CDR1 GTSNPN and CDR2 SVGIG (reference sequence). The length of the CDR3 is 14 residues. The ends were cut back, 7 bases at V and 6 bases at J, with 21 bases in the middle. The CDR3 spells CASLRGSWRDGYTF. CDR3 DNA sequence: TGTGCCTCACTTCGGGGGTCGTGGAGGGATGGCTACACCTTC.

The chain combines TRBV14 with TRBJ2-1, with TRBD2 matching 10 bases. Germline CDR1 is SGHDN and CDR2 is FVKESK. This CDR3 comprises 20 residues. V shed 0 bases and J 4 bases; nucleotides not matched to a gene: 15. CDR3 protein: CASSQDYWWASGGRYNEQFF. CDR3 nucleotides: TGTGCCAGCAGCCAAGACTATTGGTGGGCTAGCGGGGGTAGGTACAATGAGCAGTTCTTC.